This T cell receptor (beta chain) came from a study of pediatric ulcerative colitis. Sequenced by immunoSEQ multiplex PCR; TCRdb stores in-frame clones only, minus some. The sample carries approximately 60,000 clones, approximately 87% recorded once. The CDR3 is made up of 13 amino acids. The germline V gene has CDR1 SGHRS and CDR2 YFSETQ. The ends were cut back, 5 bases at V and 4 bases at J, with 11 bases in the middle. Broader study findings: In rectum, acute severe colitis had expanded clones and less diversity. Ulcerative colitis patients shared more blood-rectal clones than controls.

On this clone itself: Its antigen remains unidentified.

The diagnostic colonoscopy in ulcerative colitis patients preceded any immunosuppressive treatment. The source of this sequence is a boy aged 5-17 years with severe ulcerative colitis. Sample: blood. This chain links TRBV5-1 with TRBJ2-3, with a possible D match to TRBD2 (6 bases). The CDR3 DNA sequence: TGCGCCAGCAGTCCGGAGCGGGCAGATACGCAGTATTTT. This gives the protein CASSPERADTQYF.